This TCR beta chain emerged from a study of T cell changes during pregnancy in multiple sclerosis. This CDR3 contains 15 residues. The V segment lost 4 bases and the J segment 1 base; nucleotides outside the gene matches: 5. Germline-derived CDR1 and CDR2 are SGHDT and YYEEEE. TCRdb's table, derived via immunoSEQ multiplex PCR, lists solely in-frame clones and lacks some. In the table there are roughly 80,000 clones, 93% of which are singletons. Sequences were derived from peripheral blood, sampled in the second trimester of pregnancy. The clonotype comes from a female donor with multiple sclerosis, enrolled in a pregnancy study. The V gene is TRBV5-6, the J gene TRBJ2-7; 10 bases align to TRBD2. The CDR3 DNA is TGTGCCAGCAGCGACTCTAGCGGGAGATCCTACGAGCAGTACTTC. Protein product: CASSDSSGRSYEQYF.